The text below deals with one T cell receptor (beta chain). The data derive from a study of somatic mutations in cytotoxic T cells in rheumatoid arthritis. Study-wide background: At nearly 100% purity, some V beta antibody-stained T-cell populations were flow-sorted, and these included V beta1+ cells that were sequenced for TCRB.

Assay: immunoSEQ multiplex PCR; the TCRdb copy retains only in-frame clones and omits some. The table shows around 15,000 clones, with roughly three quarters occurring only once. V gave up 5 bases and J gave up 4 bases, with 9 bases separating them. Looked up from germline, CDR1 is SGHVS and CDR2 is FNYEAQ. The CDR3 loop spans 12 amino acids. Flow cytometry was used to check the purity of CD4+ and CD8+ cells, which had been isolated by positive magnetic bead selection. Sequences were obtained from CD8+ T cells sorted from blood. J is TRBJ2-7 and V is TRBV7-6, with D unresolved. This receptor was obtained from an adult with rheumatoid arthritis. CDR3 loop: CASSLSGYEQYF. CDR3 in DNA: TGTGCCAGCAGCCTCTCCGGTTACGAGCAGTACTTC.